The clone carrying this T cell receptor (beta chain) showed up just a few times. Participants were aged about 18 to 100 years from approximately 23 US areas. The data stem from a study of blood T cell repertoires in COVID-19. Study in general: Sites across the United States, Italy and Spain contributed samples from acute and convalescent COVID-19.

Germline V gene sequence: CDR1 SGHRS, CDR2 YFSETQ. V gave up 4 bases and J gave up 5 bases, with 13 bases separating them. The CDR3 spans 14 residues. Method: immunoSEQ multiplex PCR; TCRdb's copy keeps in-frame clones and lacks some. The table has roughly 170,000 clones, about four fifths seen once; the top ten hold around a sixth. This sequence was found in a man aged 55 to 70 who had recovered from COVID-19. The specimen was PBMCs or T cells enriched from blood (not recorded which). This rearrangement joins TRBV5-1 to TRBJ1-5, with D perhaps matching TRBD1 (5 bases). CDR3 region: CASSPGTGYQPQHF. CDR3 nucleotides: TGCGCCAGCAGCCCCGGGACTGGATATCAGCCCCAGCATTTT.